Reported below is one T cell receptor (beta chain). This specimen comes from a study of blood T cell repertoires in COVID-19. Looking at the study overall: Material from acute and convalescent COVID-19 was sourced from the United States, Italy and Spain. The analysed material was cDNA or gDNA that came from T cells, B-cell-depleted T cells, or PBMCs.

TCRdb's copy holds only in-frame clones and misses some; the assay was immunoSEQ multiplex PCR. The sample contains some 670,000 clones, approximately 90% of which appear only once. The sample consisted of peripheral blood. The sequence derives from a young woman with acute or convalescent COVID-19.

CDR3 loop: CASSLTGGREKQYF. CDR3 in DNA: TGCGCCAGCAGCTTGACAGGGGGTCGAGAAAAGCAGTACTTC. The J gene is TRBJ2-7, the V gene TRBV5-1, with 8 bases lining up with TRBD1. The germline gives CDR1 SGHRS, CDR2 YFSETQ. The CDR3 is made up of 14 amino acids. Unmatched junction bases numbered 8, after V lost 1 base and J lost 8 bases.